The 23 T cell receptor beta chains in this list originate from one sample, sequenced in a study of T cell responses to AZD1222 COVID-19 vaccine. The repertoire was sequenced with immunoSEQ multiplex PCR; TCRdb's copy has only in-frame clones and lacks some. This table has about 140,000 clones, approximately 93% appearing once. The sample consisted of peripheral blood, taken on day 0 of MenACWY control vaccination. The receptors stem from an adult in good health.

This clone was recorded only once. The rearrangement joins TRBV6-1 to TRBJ1-5; the D is unclear. Trimming cost V 3 bases and J 9 bases, with 12 bases left between them. The CDR3 consists of 13 residues. The V gene's germline CDR1 is MNHNS and CDR2 SASEGT. The CDR3 coding sequence is TGTGCCAGCAGTGAGAAGGGAACGGTGCCCCAGCATTTT. Protein: CASSEKGTVPQHF.

The rearrangement joins TRBV5-4 to TRBJ2-1; D may be TRBD1 or TRBD2 (5 bases each). CDR1 SGHNT and CDR2 YYREEE come from the germline V gene (reference sequence). Trimming took off 3 bases at V and 7 bases at J, with 8 bases between the two ends. The CDR3 length is 12 residues. CDR3 sequence (DNA): TGTGCCAGCAGCTCTTGGGGGAATGAGCAGTTCTTC. Translated: CASSSWGNEQFF.

V is TRBV28 and J is TRBJ1-2; TRBD1 might be the D (5 bases). V lost 6 bases, J lost 4 bases, and 18 bases lay in between. CDR3 length equals 15 residues. CDR1 is MDHEN, CDR2 SYDVKM, per germline. The CDR3 region has the DNA TGTGCCAGCAGCCACGGGACCCGAGGGGCCTATGGCTACACCTTC. It translates to CASSHGTRGAYGYTF.

The chain has TRBV15 and TRBJ2-7, with D tentatively TRBD1 (6 bases). Trimming cost V 3 bases and J 0 bases, with 12 bases left between them. CDR1 LNHNV and CDR2 YYDKDF come from the germline V gene (reference sequence). The CDR3 length is 15 residues. The CDR3 bases are TGTGCCACCAGCAGGACAGGCCGGTTCTCCTACGAGCAGTACTTC. This sequence encodes CATSRTGRFSYEQYF.

This chain connects TRBV7-9 to TRBJ2-1; 12 nucleotides agree with TRBD2. CDR1 and CDR2 (germline): SEHNR, FQNEAQ (reference sequence). The junction had 5 bases not matched to a gene; V was cut back by 3 bases and J by 8 bases. CDR3 length: 15 residues. The CDR3 loop is CASSLTSGSGDEQFF. DNA of the CDR3: TGTGCCAGCAGCTTGACTAGCGGGAGTGGGGATGAGCAGTTCTTC. The whole variable domain, remainder taken from reference TRBV7-9 and TRBJ2-1, is DTGVSQNPRHKITKRGQNVTFRCDPISEHNRLYWYRQTLGQGPEFLTYFQNEAQLEKSRLLSDRFSAERPKGSFSTLEIQRTEQGDSAMYLCASSLTSGSGDEQFFGPGTRLTVL.

The chain uses TRBV9 and TRBJ1-1; D gene unclear. The CDR3 covers 13 residues. CDR1 is SGDLS, CDR2 YYNGEE, per germline. V gave up 1 base and J gave up 1 base, with 5 bases separating them. Here the CDR3 DNA reads TGTGCCAGCAGCGTATTGGGGAACACTGAAGCTTTCTTT. Residues: CASSVLGNTEAFF.

This sequence joins TRBV12-5 and TRBJ2-1; a weak D match, TRBD1 (6 bases). The V end lost 2 bases, the J end lost 8 bases, and 19 bases lay between the germline ends. Germline CDR1 LGHNT, CDR2 FRNRAP. The length of the CDR3 is 16 residues. In DNA form, the CDR3 reads TGTGCTAGTGGTTTGTACAGGGCAGGAGGTCTGGATGAGCAGTTCTTC. This gives the protein CASGLYRAGGLDEQFF.

The chain uses TRBV7-6 and TRBJ1-5, with 10 nucleotides matching TRBD1. CDR1 and CDR2 from the germline V gene are SGHVS and FNYEAQ. Unmatched junction bases numbered 3, after V lost 1 base and J lost 0 bases. The length of the CDR3 is 17 residues. CDR3 sequence (DNA): TGTGCCAGCAGCTTAGGGACAGGGGGACCTAGCAATCAGCCCCAGCATTTT. Amino acid sequence: CASSLGTGGPSNQPQHF.

The rearrangement links TRBV6-5 to TRBJ2-7, with D uncertain. Germline assignment: CDR1 MNHEY and CDR2 SVGAGI. V lost 2 bases and J lost 1, with 9 bases in between. The CDR3 loop spans 14 amino acids. CDR3 sequence: CASSYGSGSYEQYF. DNA for the CDR3: TGTGCCAGCAGTTACGGATCGGGTTCCTACGAGCAGTACTTC.

V usage is TRBV13 and J usage is TRBJ1-1; D remains unclear. CDR3 length: 13 amino acids. V lost 4 bases and J lost 0, with 6 bases in between. The germline V gene encodes CDR1 PRHDT and CDR2 FYEKMQ (reference sequence). The CDR3 reads CASSSNLNTEAFF. CDR3 DNA sequence: TGTGCCAGCAGCTCCAACCTGAACACTGAAGCTTTCTTT.

The chain uses TRBV30 and TRBJ2-2, with D maybe TRBD1 (6 bases). Deletions cut 4 bases from V and 5 bases from J, with 11 bases between. In germline, CDR1 is GTSNPN, CDR2 SVGIG (reference sequence). CDR3 length equals 13 residues. The CDR3 loop is CAWTPGETGELFF. CDR3 coding DNA: TGTGCCTGGACCCCAGGGGAGACCGGGGAGCTGTTTTTT.

This chain uses TRBV18 with TRBJ1-2; tentative D call: TRBD1 (6 bases). Trimming took 2 bases from V and 6 from J, leaving 16 bases between them. From germline, CDR1 is KGHSH and CDR2 LQKENI. The CDR3 is made up of 15 amino acids. In nucleotides, the CDR3 is TGTGCCAGCTCACCAAATACGAACTCAGGGGATGGCTACACCTTC. Its translation is CASSPNTNSGDGYTF.

This clone came up once. The rearrangement joins TRBV2 to TRBJ1-5; 10 bases match TRBD1. Germline V gene data show CDR1 as SNHLY and CDR2 as FYNNEI. Losses at the gene ends were 4 bases for V and 9 bases for J; bases not matched to a gene: 3. This CDR3 spans 13 amino acids. The CDR3 DNA follows: TGTGCCAGCAGTGGGGGACAGGGGAGGCCCCAGCATTTT. It yields the protein CASSGGQGRPQHF.

The chain links TRBV7-6 to TRBJ2-7, with TRBD1 matching 8 bases. Trimming took 3 bases from V and 4 from J; bases not matched to a gene: 8. The CDR3 covers 15 residues. Germline CDR1 SGHVS, CDR2 FNYEAQ. The CDR3 region is CASSFRSRQGYEQYF. The CDR3 coding sequence is TGTGCCAGCAGCTTCCGGTCCCGACAGGGGTACGAGCAGTACTTC. Full variable domain (outside the CDR3, taken from reference TRBV7-6 and TRBJ2-7): GAGVSQSPRYKVTKRGQDVALRCDPISGHVSLYWYRQALGQGPEFLTYFNYEAQQDKSGLPNDRFSAERPEGSISTLTIQRTEQRDSAMYRCASSFRSRQGYEQYFGPGTRLTVT.

The rearrangement links TRBV6-2 or TRBV6-3 to TRBJ1-1; the match to TRBD1 covers 9 bases. With 1 base clipped from V and 4 bases from J, the junction kept 7 bases outside the gene matches. In germline, CDR1 is MNHEY, CDR2 SVGEGT. This CDR3 is built from 16 residues. DNA of the CDR3: TGTGCCAGCAGTTACTGGACAGGGGTCTCCCCCACTGAAGCTTTCTTT. Its protein product is CASSYWTGVSPTEAFF.

This sequence joins TRBV2 and TRBJ1-2; D remains ambiguous. The V gene's germline CDR1 is SNHLY and CDR2 FYNNEI. Trimming stripped 8 bases from V and 2 bases from J, with 18 bases between. The CDR3 extends over 15 amino acids. The DNA for the CDR3 is TGTGCCAGCCCCCCCGACCTTACTACGAACTATGGCTACACCTTC. Translation gives CASPPDLTTNYGYTF.

The chain recombines TRBV11-1 with TRBJ1-2, with 9 positions matching TRBD1. This CDR3 comprises 13 residues. Trimming took 4 bases from V and 10 from J; bases not matched to a gene: 7. Germline values: CDR1 SGHAT, CDR2 FQDESV (reference sequence). CDR3 sequence (DNA): TGTGCCAGCAGCTACCGGGACAGGGAGATCTACACCTTC. Its translation: CASSYRDREIYTF.

This sequence joins TRBV7-9 and TRBJ1-2; 7 bases are shared with TRBD1. CDR3 size: 18 residues. Losses at the gene ends were 5 bases for V and 5 bases for J; bases not matched to a gene: 20. The V gene's germline CDR1 is SEHNR and CDR2 FQNEAQ (reference sequence). The CDR3 DNA follows: TGTGCCAGCAGCGAAACGGGTACAGGGGCCCCGTTGAGGTATGGCTACACCTTC. The encoded protein is CASSETGTGAPLRYGYTF.

V and J are TRBV16 and TRBJ1-2, with 10 bases matching TRBD1. There are 16 residues in the CDR3. The germline CDR1 and CDR2 sequences are KGHSY and FQNENV. Unmatched junction bases numbered 5, after V lost 0 bases and J lost 4 bases. CDR3 sequence: CASSQSGRTGGYGYTF. Here the CDR3 DNA reads TGTGCCAGCAGCCAATCCGGCCGGACAGGGGGCTATGGCTACACCTTC.

In its sample, this clone was seen once. This rearrangement joins TRBV11-2 to TRBJ2-3, with 8 bases lining up with TRBD2. CDR1 and CDR2 (germline): SGHAT, FQNNGV. CDR3 length equals 16 residues. The trim removed 1 base at V and 3 bases at J, leaving 6 bases unmatched. CDR3 residues: CASSLGASGLTDTQYF. The CDR3, as DNA: TGTGCCAGCAGCTTAGGGGCTAGCGGGTTAACAGATACGCAGTATTTT.

V gene TRBV3-1 (or the pseudogene TRBV3-2) combines with J gene TRBJ2-2; D is uncertain. CDR1 is LGHDT and CDR2 is YNNKEL in the germline V gene (reference sequence). The V gene lost 1 base and the J gene lost 6 bases, with 12 bases spanning the gap. The CDR3 contains 15 residues. In DNA, the CDR3 is TGTGCCAGCAGCCAAGTTATGGGGATCGCCGGGGAGCTGTTTTTT. This encodes CASSQVMGIAGELFF.

This chain uses TRBV4-2 with TRBJ1-1; TRBD1 matches 7 bases. Germline V gene lookup returns CDR1 LGHNA and CDR2 YNFKEQ. V lost 4 bases and J lost 3; bases outside the gene matches: 5. This CDR3 spans 14 amino acids. CDR3 in DNA: TGTGCCAGCAGCCCACAGGGGAGGCACACTGAAGCTTTCTTT. This gives the protein CASSPQGRHTEAFF.

The chain employs TRBV5-4 and TRBJ2-7; tentatively, D is TRBD2 (6 bases). CDR3 size: 15 residues. The ends were cut back, 4 bases at V and 0 bases at J, with 14 bases in the middle. The germline CDR1 and CDR2 sequences are SGHNT and YYREEE (reference sequence). The CDR3 is CASSEAGTGSYEQYF. DNA for the CDR3: TGTGCCAGCAGCGAAGCCGGGACTGGCTCCTACGAGCAGTACTTC.